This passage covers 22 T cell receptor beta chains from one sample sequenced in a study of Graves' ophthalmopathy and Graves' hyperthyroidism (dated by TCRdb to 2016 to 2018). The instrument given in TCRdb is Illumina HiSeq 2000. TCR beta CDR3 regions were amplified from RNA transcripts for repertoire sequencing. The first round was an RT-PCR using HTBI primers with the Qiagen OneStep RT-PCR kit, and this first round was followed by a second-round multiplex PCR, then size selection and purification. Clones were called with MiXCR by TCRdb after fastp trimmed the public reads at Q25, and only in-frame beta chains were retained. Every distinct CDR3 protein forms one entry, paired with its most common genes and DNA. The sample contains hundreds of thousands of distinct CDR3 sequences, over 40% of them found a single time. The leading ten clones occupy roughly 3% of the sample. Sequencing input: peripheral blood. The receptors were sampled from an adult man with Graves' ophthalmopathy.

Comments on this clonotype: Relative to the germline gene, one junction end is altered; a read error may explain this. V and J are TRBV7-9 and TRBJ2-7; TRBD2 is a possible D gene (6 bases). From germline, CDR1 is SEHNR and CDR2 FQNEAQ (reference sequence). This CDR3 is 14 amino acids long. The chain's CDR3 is CASSPTTSSYGQYF. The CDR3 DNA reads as TGTGCCAGCAGCCCGACCACTAGCTCCTACGGGCAGTACTTC.

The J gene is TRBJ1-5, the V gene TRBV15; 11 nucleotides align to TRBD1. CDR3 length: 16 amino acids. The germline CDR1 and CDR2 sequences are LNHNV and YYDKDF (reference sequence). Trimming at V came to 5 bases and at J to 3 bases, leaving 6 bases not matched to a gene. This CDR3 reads CATSGQGASNNQPQHF. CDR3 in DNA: TGTGCCACCAGCGGACAGGGGGCGAGCAACAATCAGCCCCAGCATTTT.

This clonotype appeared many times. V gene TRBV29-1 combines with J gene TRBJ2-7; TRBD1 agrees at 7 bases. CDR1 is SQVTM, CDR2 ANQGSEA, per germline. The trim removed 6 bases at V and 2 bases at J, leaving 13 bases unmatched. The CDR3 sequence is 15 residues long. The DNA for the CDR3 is TGCAGCGTCGGAGACAGGGTCAGACTCCCCTACGAGCAGTACTTC. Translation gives CSVGDRVRLPYEQYF.

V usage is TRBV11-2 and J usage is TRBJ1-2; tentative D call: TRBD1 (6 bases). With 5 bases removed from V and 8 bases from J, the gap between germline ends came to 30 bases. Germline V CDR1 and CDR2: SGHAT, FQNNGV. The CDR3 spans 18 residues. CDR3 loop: CASSPDGGGPVRRSGYTF. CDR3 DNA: TGTGCCAGCAGCCCCGATGGGGGGGGCCCAGTTCGCCGCAGCGGCTACACCTTC.

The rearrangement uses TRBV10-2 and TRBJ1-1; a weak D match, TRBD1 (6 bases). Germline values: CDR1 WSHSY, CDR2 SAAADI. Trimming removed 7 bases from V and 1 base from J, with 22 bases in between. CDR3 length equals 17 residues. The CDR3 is CASIRVPSGDTNTEAFF. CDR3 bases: TGCGCCAGCATCCGAGTTCCTAGCGGGGACACGAACACTGAAGCTTTCTTT.

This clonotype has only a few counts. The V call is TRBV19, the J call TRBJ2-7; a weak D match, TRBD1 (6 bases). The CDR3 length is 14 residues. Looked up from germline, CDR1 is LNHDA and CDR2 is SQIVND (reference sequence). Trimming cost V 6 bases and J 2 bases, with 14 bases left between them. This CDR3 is CASSKTGLTYEQYF. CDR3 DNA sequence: TGTGCCAGTAGCAAGACAGGTCTTACCTACGAGCAGTACTTC.

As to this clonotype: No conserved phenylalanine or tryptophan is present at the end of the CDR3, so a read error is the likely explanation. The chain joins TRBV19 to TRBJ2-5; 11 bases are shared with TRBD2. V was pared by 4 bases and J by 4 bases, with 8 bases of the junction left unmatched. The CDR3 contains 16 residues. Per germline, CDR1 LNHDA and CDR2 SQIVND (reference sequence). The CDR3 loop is CASSTPTSGSGETQYL. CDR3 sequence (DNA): TGTGCCAGTAGTACTCCTACTAGCGGGAGTGGAGAGACCCAGTACCTC.

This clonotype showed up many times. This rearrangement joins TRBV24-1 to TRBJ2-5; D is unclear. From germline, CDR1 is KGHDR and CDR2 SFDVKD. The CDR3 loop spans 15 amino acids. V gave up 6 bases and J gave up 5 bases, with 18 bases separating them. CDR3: CATSTSGPLGETQYF. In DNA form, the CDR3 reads TGTGCCACCAGTACCTCTGGACCCCTGGGGGAGACCCAGTACTTC.

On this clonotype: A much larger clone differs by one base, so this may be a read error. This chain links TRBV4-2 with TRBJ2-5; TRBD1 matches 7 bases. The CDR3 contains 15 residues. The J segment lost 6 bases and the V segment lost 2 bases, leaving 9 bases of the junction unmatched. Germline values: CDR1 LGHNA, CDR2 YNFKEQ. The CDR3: CASSQTGEFEKTQYF. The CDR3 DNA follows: TGTGCCAGCAGCCAAACAGGGGAGTTCGAAAAGACCCAGTACTTC.

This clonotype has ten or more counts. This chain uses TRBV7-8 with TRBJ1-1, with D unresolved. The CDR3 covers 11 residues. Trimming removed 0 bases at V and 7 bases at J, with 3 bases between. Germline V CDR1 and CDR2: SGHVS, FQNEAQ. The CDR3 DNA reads TGTGCCAGCAGCTTAGCTGTTGAAGCTTTCTTT. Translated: CASSLAVEAFF.

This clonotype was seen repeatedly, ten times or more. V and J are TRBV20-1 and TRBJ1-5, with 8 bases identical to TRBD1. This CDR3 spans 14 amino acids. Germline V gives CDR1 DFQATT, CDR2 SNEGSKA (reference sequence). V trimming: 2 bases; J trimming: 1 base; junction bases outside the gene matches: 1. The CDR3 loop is CSARRTGSNQPQHF. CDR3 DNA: TGCAGTGCTAGACGGACAGGGAGCAATCAGCCCCAGCATTTT.

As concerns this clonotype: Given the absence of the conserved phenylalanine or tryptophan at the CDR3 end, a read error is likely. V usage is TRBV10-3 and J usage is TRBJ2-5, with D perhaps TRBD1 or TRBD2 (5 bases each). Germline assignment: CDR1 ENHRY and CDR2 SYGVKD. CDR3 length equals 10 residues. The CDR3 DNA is TGCGAGGGGCTAGCCGAGACCCAGTACTTG. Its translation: CEGLAETQYL.

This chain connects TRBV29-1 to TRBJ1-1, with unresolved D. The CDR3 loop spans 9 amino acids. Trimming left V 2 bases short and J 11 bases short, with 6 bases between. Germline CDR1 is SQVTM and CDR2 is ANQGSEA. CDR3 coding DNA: TGCAGCGTTGAAACTGGGGCTTTCTTT. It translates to CSVETGAFF. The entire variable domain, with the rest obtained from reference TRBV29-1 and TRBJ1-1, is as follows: SAVISQKPSRDICQRGTSLTIQCQVDSQVTMMFWYRQQPGQSLTLIATANQGSEATYESGFVIDKFPISRPNLTFSTLTVSNMSPEDSSIYLCSVETGAFFGQGTRLTVV.

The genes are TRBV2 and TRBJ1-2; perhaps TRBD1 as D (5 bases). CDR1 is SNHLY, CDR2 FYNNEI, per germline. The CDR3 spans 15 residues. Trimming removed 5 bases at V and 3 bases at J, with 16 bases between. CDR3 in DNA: TGTGCCAGCAGTTACTCATGGGGCGCGGACTATGGCTACACCTTC. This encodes CASSYSWGADYGYTF.

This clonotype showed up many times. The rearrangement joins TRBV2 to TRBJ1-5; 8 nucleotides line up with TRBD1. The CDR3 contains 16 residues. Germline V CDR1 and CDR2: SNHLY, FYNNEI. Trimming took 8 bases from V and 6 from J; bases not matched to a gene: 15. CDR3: CASSAGGTIYVQPQHF. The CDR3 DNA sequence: TGTGCCAGCTCGGCAGGGGGCACGATTTACGTTCAGCCCCAGCATTTT.

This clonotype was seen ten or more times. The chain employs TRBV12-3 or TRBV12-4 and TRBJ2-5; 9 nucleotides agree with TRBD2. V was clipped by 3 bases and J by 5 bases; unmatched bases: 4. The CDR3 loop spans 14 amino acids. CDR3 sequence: CASSFAGGRETQYF. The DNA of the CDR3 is TGTGCCAGCAGTTTCGCGGGGGGGCGCGAGACCCAGTACTTC.

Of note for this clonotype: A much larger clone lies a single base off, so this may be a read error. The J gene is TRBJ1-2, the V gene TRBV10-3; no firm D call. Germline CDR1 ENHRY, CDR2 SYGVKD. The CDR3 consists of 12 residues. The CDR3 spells CASSFSRTGYTF. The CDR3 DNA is TGTGCCAGCAGTTTCTCGAGGACGGGCTACACCTTC.

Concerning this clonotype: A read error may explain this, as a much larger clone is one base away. CDR3 nucleotide sequence: TGTGCCAGCAGTTACTCCCGTGGTTCACCCCTCCGCTTT. Translated: CASSYSRGSPLRF. The chain employs TRBV6-5 and TRBJ1-6; no reliable D call. The CDR3 spans 13 residues. The V gene's germline CDR1 is MNHEY and CDR2 SVGAGI.

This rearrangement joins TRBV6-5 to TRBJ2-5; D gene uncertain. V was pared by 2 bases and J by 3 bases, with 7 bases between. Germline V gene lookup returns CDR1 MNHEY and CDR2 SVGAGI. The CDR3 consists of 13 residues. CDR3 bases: TGTGCCAGCAGTTACGTGGGAAAAGAGACCCAGTACTTC. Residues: CASSYVGKETQYF.

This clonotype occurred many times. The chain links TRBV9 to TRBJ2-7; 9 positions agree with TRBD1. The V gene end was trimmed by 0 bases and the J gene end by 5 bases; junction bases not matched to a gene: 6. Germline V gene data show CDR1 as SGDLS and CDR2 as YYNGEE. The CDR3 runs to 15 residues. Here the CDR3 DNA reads TGTGCCAGCAGCGTAGCAGGGGGGACAGGGAACGAGCAGTACTTC. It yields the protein CASSVAGGTGNEQYF.

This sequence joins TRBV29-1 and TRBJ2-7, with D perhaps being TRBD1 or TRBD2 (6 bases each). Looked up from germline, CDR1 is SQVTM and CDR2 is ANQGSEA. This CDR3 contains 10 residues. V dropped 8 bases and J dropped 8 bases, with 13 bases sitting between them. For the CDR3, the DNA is TGCAGCCTCGGGGGCGACCAGCAGTACTTC. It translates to CSLGGDQQYF.

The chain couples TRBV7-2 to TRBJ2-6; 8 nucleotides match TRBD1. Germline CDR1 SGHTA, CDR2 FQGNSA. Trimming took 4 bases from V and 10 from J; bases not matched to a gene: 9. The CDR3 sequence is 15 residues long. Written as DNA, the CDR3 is TGTGCCAGCAGCTCTCACGACAGGGGAGCTAACGTCCTGACTTTC. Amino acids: CASSSHDRGANVLTF.